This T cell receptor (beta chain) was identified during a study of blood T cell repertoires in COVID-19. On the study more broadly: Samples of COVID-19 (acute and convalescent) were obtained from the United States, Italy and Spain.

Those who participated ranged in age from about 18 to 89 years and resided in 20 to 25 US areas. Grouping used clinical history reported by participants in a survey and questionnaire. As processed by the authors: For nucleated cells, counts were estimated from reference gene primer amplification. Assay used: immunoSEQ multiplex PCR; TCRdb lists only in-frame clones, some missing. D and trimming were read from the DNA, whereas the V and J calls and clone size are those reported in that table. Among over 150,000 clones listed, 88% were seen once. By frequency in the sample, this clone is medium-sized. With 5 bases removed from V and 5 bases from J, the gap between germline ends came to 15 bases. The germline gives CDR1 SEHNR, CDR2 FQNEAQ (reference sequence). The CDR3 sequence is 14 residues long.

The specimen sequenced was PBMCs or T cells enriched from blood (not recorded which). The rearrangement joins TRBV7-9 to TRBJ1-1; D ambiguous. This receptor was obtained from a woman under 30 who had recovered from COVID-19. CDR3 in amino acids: CASSRGGLGTEAFF. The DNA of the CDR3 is TGTGCCAGCAGCCGAGGCGGACTGGGAACTGAAGCTTTCTTT.